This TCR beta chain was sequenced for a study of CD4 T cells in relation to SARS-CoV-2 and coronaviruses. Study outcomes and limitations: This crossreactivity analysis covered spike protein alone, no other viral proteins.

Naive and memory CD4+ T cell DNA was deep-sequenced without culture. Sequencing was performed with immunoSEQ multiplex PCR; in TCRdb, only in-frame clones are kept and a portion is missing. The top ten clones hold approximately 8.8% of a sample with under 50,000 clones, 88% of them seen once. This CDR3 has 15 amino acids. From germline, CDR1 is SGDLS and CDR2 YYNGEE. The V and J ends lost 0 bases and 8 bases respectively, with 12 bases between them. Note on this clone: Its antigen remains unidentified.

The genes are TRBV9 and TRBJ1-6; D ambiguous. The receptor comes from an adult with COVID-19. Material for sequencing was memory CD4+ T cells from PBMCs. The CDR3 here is CASSVDPSEDSPLHF. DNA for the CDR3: TGTGCCAGCAGCGTAGACCCATCCGAGGATTCACCCCTCCACTTT.